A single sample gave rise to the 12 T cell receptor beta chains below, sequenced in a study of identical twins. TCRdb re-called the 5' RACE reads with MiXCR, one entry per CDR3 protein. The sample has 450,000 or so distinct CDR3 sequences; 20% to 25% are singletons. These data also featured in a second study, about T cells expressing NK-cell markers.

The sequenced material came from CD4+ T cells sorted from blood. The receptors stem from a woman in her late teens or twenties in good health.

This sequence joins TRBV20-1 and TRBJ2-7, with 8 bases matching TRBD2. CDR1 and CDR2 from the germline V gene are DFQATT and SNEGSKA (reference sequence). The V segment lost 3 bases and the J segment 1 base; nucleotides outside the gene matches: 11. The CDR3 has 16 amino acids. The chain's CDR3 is CSASGSSGISSYEQYF. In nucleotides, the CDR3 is TGCAGTGCTAGTGGAAGTAGCGGGATCTCGTCCTACGAGCAGTACTTC.

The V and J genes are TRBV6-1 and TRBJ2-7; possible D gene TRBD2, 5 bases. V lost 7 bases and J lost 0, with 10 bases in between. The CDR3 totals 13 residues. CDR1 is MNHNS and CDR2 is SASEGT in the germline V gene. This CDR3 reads CASTETNSYEQYF. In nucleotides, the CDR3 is TGTGCCAGCACTGAGACTAACTCCTACGAGCAGTACTTC.

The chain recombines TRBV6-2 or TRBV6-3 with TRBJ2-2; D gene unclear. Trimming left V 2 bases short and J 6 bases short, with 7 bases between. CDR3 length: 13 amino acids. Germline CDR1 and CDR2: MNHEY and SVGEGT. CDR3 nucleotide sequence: TGTGCCAGCAGTTACCCGAGACCCGGGGAGCTGTTTTTT. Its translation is CASSYPRPGELFF.

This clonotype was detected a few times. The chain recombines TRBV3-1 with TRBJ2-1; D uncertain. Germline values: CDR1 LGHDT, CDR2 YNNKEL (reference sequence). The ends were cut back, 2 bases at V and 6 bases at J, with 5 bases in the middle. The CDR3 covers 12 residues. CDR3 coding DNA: TGTGCCAGCAGCCAACGGCGCAATGAGCAGTTCTTC. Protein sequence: CASSQRRNEQFF.

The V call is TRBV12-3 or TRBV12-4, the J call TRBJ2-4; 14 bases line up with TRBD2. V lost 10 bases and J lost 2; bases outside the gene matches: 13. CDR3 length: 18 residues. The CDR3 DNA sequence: TGTGCCATCAGCTGTGGGACTAGCGGGAGTATTTCCAAAAACATTCAGTACTTC. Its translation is CAISCGTSGSISKNIQYF.

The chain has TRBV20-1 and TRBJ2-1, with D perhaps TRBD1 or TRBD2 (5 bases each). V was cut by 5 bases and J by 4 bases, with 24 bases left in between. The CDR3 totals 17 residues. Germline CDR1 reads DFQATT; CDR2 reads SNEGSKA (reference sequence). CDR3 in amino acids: CSAAPRTGPTLYNEQFF. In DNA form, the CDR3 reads TGCAGTGCTGCTCCTCGGACGGGACCAACCTTGTACAATGAGCAGTTCTTC.

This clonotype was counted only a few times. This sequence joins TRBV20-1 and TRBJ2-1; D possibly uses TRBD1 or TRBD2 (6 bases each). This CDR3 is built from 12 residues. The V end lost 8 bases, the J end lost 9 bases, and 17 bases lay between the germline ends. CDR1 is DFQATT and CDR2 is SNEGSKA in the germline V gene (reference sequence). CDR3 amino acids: CSTQGGQGEQFF. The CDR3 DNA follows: TGCAGTACGCAAGGGGGGCAGGGTGAGCAGTTCTTC.

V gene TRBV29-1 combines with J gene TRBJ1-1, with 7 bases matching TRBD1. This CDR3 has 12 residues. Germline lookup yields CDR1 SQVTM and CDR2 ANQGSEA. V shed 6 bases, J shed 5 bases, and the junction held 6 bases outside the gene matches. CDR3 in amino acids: CSVTGWGTEAFF. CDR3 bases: TGCAGCGTGACAGGGTGGGGGACTGAAGCTTTCTTT.

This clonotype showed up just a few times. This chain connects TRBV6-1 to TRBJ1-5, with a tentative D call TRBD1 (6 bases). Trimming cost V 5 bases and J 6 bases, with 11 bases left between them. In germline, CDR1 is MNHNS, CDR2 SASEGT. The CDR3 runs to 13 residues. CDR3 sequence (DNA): TGTGCCAGCAGTCAACAGGGTTTTCAGCCCCAGCATTTT. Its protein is CASSQQGFQPQHF.

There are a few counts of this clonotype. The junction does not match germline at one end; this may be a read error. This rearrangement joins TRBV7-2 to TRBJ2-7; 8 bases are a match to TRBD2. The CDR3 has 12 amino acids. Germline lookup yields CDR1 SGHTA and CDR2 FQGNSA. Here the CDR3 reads CASSLEGRLAIF. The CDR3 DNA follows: TGTGCCAGCAGCTTAGAAGGGAGACTAGCGATCTTC.

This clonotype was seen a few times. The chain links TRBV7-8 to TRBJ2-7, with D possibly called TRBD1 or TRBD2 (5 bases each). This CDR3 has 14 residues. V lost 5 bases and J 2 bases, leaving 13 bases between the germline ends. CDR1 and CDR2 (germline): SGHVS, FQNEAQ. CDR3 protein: CASSPGLQTYEQYF. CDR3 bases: TGTGCCAGCAGCCCGGGGCTACAGACCTACGAGCAGTACTTC. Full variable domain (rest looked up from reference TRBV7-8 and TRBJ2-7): GAGVSQSPRYKVAKRGQDVALRCDPISGHVSLFWYQQALGQGPEFLTYFQNEAQLDKSGLPSDRFFAERPEGSVSTLKIQRTQQEDSAVYLCASSPGLQTYEQYFGPGTRLTVT.

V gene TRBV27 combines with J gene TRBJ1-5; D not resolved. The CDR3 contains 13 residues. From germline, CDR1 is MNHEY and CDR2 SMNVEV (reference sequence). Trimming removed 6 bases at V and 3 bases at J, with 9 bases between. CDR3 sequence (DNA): TGTGCCAGCAGGCTTCAAGTCAATCAGCCCCAGCATTTT. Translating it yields CASRLQVNQPQHF.